This T cell receptor (beta chain) was sequenced during a study of identical twins. Trimming took 4 bases from V and 7 from J, leaving 11 bases between them. In germline, CDR1 is MNHNY, CDR2 SVGAGI (reference sequence). CDR3 size: 13 residues. A universal primer binding site was introduced by template switching. The final cDNA contained unique molecular identifiers. One entry per CDR3 protein, called by TCRdb with MiXCR from the 5' RACE reads. The sample records about 240,000 distinct CDR3 sequences, over 9.5% being singletons. Regarding the study as a whole: Memory repertoires showed no such pattern, whereas abundant cord blood beta clonotypes carried fewer insertions.

This clonotype was seen more than once but under ten times. Its antigen is unknown. The clonotype originates from a man between 45 and 60 years old in good health. The sample comprised memory T cells sorted from blood. The chain couples TRBV6-6 to TRBJ1-3; D is unresolved. CDR3 protein: CASSSLTENTIYF. As DNA, the CDR3 is TGTGCCAGCAGTTCCCTAACAGAGAACACCATATATTTT.